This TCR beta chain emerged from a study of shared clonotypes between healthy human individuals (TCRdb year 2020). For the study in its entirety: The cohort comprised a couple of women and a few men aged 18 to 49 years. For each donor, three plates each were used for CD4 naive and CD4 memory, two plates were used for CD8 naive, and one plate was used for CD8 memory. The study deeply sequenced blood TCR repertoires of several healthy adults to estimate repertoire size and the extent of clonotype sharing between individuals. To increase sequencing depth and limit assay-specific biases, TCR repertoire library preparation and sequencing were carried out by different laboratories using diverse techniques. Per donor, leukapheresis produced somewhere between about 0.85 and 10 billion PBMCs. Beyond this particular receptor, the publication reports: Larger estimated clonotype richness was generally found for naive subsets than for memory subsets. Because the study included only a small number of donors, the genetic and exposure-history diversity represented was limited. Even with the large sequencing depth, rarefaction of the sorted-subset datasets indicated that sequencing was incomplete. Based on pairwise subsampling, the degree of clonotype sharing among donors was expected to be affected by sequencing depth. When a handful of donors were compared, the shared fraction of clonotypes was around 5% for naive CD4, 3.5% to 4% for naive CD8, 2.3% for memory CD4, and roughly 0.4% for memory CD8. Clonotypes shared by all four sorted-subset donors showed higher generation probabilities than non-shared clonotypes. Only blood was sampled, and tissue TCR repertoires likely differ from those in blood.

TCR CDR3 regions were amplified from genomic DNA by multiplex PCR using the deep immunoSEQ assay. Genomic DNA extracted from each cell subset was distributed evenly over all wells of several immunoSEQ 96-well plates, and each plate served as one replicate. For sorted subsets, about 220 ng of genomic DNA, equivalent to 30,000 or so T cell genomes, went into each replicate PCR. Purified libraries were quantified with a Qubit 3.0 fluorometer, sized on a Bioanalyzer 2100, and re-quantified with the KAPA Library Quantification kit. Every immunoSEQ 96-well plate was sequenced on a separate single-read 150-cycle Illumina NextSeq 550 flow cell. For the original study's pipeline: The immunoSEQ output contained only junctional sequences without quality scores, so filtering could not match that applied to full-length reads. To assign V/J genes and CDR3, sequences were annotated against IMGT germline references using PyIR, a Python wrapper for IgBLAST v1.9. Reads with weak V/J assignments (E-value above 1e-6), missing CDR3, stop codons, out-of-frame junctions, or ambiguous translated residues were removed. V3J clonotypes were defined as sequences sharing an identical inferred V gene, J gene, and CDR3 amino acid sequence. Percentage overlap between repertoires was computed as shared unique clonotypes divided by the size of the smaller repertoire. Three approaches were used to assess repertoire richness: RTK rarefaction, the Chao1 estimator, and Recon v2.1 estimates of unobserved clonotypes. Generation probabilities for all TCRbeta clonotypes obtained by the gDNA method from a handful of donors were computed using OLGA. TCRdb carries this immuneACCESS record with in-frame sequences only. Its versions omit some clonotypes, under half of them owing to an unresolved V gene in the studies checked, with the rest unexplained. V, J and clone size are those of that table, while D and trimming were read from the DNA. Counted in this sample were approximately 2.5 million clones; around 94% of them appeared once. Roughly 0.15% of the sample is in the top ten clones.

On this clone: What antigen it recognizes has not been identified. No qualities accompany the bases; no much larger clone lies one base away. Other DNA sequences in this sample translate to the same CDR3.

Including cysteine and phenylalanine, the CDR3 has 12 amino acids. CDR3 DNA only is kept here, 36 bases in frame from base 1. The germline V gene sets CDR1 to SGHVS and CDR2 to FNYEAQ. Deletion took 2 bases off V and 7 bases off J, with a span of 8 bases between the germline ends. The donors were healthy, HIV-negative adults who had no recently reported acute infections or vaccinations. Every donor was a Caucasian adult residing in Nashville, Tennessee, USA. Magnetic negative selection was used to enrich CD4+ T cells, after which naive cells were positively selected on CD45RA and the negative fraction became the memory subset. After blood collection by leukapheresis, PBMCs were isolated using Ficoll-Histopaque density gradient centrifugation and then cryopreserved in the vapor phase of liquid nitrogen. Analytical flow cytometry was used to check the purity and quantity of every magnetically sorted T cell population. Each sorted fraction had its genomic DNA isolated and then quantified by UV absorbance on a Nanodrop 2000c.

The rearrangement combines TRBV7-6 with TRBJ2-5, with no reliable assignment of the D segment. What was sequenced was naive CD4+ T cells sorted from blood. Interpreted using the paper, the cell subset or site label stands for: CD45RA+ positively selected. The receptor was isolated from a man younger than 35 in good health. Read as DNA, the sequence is TGTGCCAGCAGCTTAAGTTCGGGGACCCAGTACTTC. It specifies CASSLSSGTQYF.